One sample yielded the 22 T cell receptor beta chains listed below, sequenced in a study of T cells after yellow fever vaccination. Via MiXCR, TCRdb re-called the 5' RACE reads, giving one row per CDR3 protein. The repertoire includes over 130,000 distinct CDR3 sequences, 6.5% to 8.5% of them detected once, and roughly 0.77% sits in the top ten. This sample comprised CD4+ T cells sorted from PBMCs, obtained 5 days after the yellow fever booster vaccination. The receptors come from a man aged 25-45 years who received the YFV17D yellow fever vaccine.

The sample holds many counts of this clonotype. The chain carries TRBV5-1 and TRBJ2-1; D perhaps matches TRBD2 (6 bases). The CDR3 length is 19 residues. V was cut by 4 bases and J by 4 bases, with 27 bases left in between. Per germline, CDR1 SGHRS and CDR2 YFSETQ. Written as DNA, the CDR3 is TGCGCCAGCAGCCGTGACTCCATGACTAGAGGAGCGATATACAATGAGCAGTTCTTC. Its protein product is CASSRDSMTRGAIYNEQFF.

At least ten counts were recorded for this clonotype. The chain is built from TRBV20-1 and TRBJ1-3; D possibly corresponds to TRBD1 (6 bases). Germline V gene lookup returns CDR1 DFQATT and CDR2 SNEGSKA (reference sequence). This CDR3 comprises 14 residues. Trimming took 5 bases from V and 0 from J, leaving 11 bases between them. CDR3 region: CSAGGPVSGNTIYF. The CDR3 coding sequence is TGCAGTGCTGGGGGCCCCGTCTCTGGAAACACCATATATTTT.

This clonotype was counted many times. The J gene is TRBJ2-1, the V gene TRBV6-2 or TRBV6-3; TRBD1 might be the D (5 bases). CDR3 size: 13 residues. The V gene's germline CDR1 is MNHEY and CDR2 SVGEGT. V lost 5 bases and J 6 bases, leaving 11 bases between the germline ends. The CDR3 region is CASSPYRGNEQFF. CDR3 DNA sequence: TGTGCCAGCAGTCCTTATAGGGGCAATGAGCAGTTCTTC.

Comment on this clonotype: It may be a read error: a sequence one base away is much more abundant. The V and J genes are TRBV20-1 and TRBJ2-1, with 9 nucleotides matching TRBD2. This CDR3 spans 14 amino acids. Germline V CDR1 and CDR2: DFQATT, SNEGSKA (reference sequence). V shed 7 bases, J shed 8 bases, and the junction held 12 bases outside the gene matches. In nucleotides, the CDR3 is TGCAGTGGGGGTTTTAAGACTAGCGGCGATGAGCAGTTCTTC. Translation gives CSGGFKTSGDEQFF.

This clonotype was seen at least ten times. The chain couples TRBV10-2 to TRBJ2-3; 9 nucleotides align to TRBD2. The V gene's germline CDR1 is WSHSY and CDR2 SAAADI. Trimming at V came to 6 bases and at J to 3 bases, leaving 4 bases not matched to a gene. This CDR3 comprises 14 residues. CDR3 DNA sequence: TGCGCCAGCAGGCGAGCGGGAGGTACAGATACGCAGTATTTT. Amino acids: CASRRAGGTDTQYF.

This clonotype was recorded many times. V and J are TRBV2 and TRBJ2-3, with TRBD2 identical over 8 bases. V lost 7 bases, J lost 4 bases, and 7 bases stayed unmatched. CDR3 length equals 14 residues. From germline, CDR1 is SNHLY and CDR2 FYNNEI. CDR3 sequence: CASNRAGASDTQYF. The CDR3 bases are TGTGCCAGCAATAGAGCGGGAGCGTCAGATACGCAGTATTTT.

This clonotype occurred a few times. This chain joins TRBV5-1 and TRBJ2-3, with no clear D. CDR1 and CDR2 from the germline V gene are SGHRS and YFSETQ. The CDR3 has 14 amino acids. V dropped 0 bases and J dropped 2 bases, with 7 bases sitting between them. The CDR3 DNA reads TGCGCCAGCAGCTTGGAACGAACCACAGATACGCAGTATTTT. Amino acids: CASSLERTTDTQYF.

This rearrangement joins TRBV5-1 to TRBJ2-5; 9 bases map to TRBD1. Germline trimming cut 5 bases from V and 2 bases from J; bases unmatched to any gene: 16. The CDR3 is 18 residues long. Germline assignment: CDR1 SGHRS and CDR2 YFSETQ. CDR3 nucleotide sequence: TGCGCCAGCAGAGCGAATCCCCGACGGGACAGGGCGCAAGAGACCCAGTACTTC. It translates to CASRANPRRDRAQETQYF. Looking up the rest from reference TRBV5-1 and TRBJ2-5 gives the full variable domain: KAGVTQTPRYLIKTRGQQVTLSCSPISGHRSVSWYQQTPGQGLQFLFEYFSETQRNKGNFPGRFSGRQFSNSRSEMNVSTLELGDSALYLCASRANPRRDRAQETQYFGPGTRLLVL.

This clonotype was seen ten or more times. V and J are TRBV3-1 and TRBJ1-3; D possibly corresponds to TRBD1 (6 bases). Per germline, CDR1 LGHDT and CDR2 YNNKEL (reference sequence). Trimming took off 0 bases at V and 0 bases at J, with 12 bases between the two ends. This CDR3 has 17 residues. The CDR3 spells CASSQDLDRHSGNTIYF. CDR3 sequence (DNA): TGTGCCAGCAGCCAAGATCTGGACAGACACTCTGGAAACACCATATATTTT.

There are many counts of this clonotype. V and J are TRBV29-1 and TRBJ1-3; unclear D gene. V shed 5 bases and J shed 7 bases, with 9 bases lying between them. Germline lookup yields CDR1 SQVTM and CDR2 ANQGSEA. CDR3 length equals 11 residues. The CDR3 loop reads CSVMRSNTIYF. The CDR3 DNA sequence: TGCAGCGTTATGAGAAGTAACACCATATATTTT.

Many counts were recorded for this clonotype. The chain joins TRBV20-1 to TRBJ2-7; 7 nucleotides line up with TRBD2. With V trimmed by 2 bases and J by 4 bases, 8 bases remained unmatched. The CDR3 sequence is 14 residues long. Germline V gene sequence: CDR1 DFQATT, CDR2 SNEGSKA (reference sequence). CDR3 sequence: CSARPGGVGYEQYF. The DNA of the CDR3 is TGCAGTGCTAGACCGGGGGGAGTTGGTTACGAGCAGTACTTC.

In its sample, this clonotype was seen many times. The chain is built from TRBV20-1 and TRBJ1-4; 8 bases match TRBD1. V shed 6 bases and J 8 bases; nucleotides not matched to a gene: 11. The CDR3 is made up of 14 amino acids. In germline, CDR1 is DFQATT, CDR2 SNEGSKA (reference sequence). CDR3 nucleotide sequence: TGCAGTGCACCTGACAGGGGATCAGGAGAAAAACTGTTTTTT. Protein: CSAPDRGSGEKLFF.

This clonotype was found many times. The chain carries TRBV7-8 and TRBJ2-5; D is unclear. The CDR3 runs to 13 residues. V was trimmed by 1 base and J by 3 bases, leaving 6 bases between them. Germline V gene sequence: CDR1 SGHVS, CDR2 FQNEAQ. CDR3 sequence: CASSLGLEETQYF. The CDR3 region has the DNA TGTGCCAGCAGCTTAGGACTTGAAGAGACCCAGTACTTC.

This clonotype has at least ten counts. The chain links TRBV20-1 to TRBJ2-5, with a weak D call TRBD1 (6 bases). V lost 0 bases and J 5 bases, leaving 7 bases between the germline ends. Per the germline V gene, CDR1 is DFQATT and CDR2 is SNEGSKA (reference sequence). CDR3 length: 12 amino acids. The CDR3 DNA follows: TGCAGTGCTAGAGACACAGGGGAGACCCAGTACTTC. Its protein product is CSARDTGETQYF.

This clonotype came up many times. The rearrangement links TRBV7-9 to TRBJ2-2; perhaps TRBD2 as D (5 bases). Germline CDR1 SEHNR, CDR2 FQNEAQ (reference sequence). The V end lost 5 bases, the J end lost 3 bases, and 13 bases lay between the germline ends. The CDR3 loop spans 15 amino acids. The CDR3 DNA follows: TGTGCCAGCAGCGCAACTAGAGGCGACACCGGGGAGCTGTTTTTT. This encodes CASSATRGDTGELFF.

This clonotype was seen ten or more times. The rearrangement links TRBV12-3 or TRBV12-4 to TRBJ2-2, with no clear D. This CDR3 contains 11 residues. Trimming removed 8 bases from V and 3 bases from J, with 4 bases in between. The CDR3 nucleotides read TGTGCCAGCTATTACACCGGGGAGCTGTTTTTT. It codes for CASYYTGELFF.

The rearrangement joins TRBV7-9 to TRBJ1-1; tentatively, D is TRBD1 (6 bases). The CDR3 consists of 15 residues. CDR1 and CDR2 from the germline V gene are SEHNR and FQNEAQ (reference sequence). V lost 1 base, J lost 5 bases, and 14 bases lay in between. The CDR3 loop is CASSLDGGRKTEAFF. In DNA form, the CDR3 reads TGTGCCAGCAGCTTAGATGGGGGGCGGAAAACTGAAGCTTTCTTT.

This clonotype was seen repeatedly, ten times or more. This chain joins TRBV25-1 and TRBJ2-5; the match to TRBD1 covers 7 bases. In germline, CDR1 is MGHDK, CDR2 SYGVNS. This CDR3 comprises 17 residues. With V trimmed by 4 bases and J by 4 bases, 15 bases remained unmatched. As DNA, the CDR3 is TGTGCCAGCAGTGCTGAAGGGGGCTTTCAATGGGGAGAGACCCAGTACTTC. Translation: CASSAEGGFQWGETQYF.

This clonotype was counted ten times or more. The chain carries TRBV18 and TRBJ2-7; D perhaps matches TRBD1 (6 bases). This CDR3 region has 15 residues. V shed 6 bases and J shed 2 bases, with 17 bases lying between them. Germline loops: CDR1 KGHSH, CDR2 LQKENI. CDR3 in DNA: TGTGCCAGCTCGCCCCGGGACACGTTCCCCTACGAGCAGTACTTC. It translates to CASSPRDTFPYEQYF.

This clonotype was recorded a few times. Since a much larger clone is just one base distant, this may be a read error. The CDR3 region has the DNA TGCAGTGCCTGGACTAACGGGAGTCTCAATGAGCAGTTCTTC. This encodes CSAWTNGSLNEQFF. The gene calls are TRBV20-1 and TRBJ2-1; TRBD2 might be the D (6 bases). Germline V gives CDR1 DFQATT, CDR2 SNEGSKA (reference sequence). V was shortened by 6 bases and J by 6 bases, with 18 bases between the two germline ends. CDR3 length: 14 amino acids.

This clonotype has at least ten counts. The chain joins TRBV4-2 to TRBJ2-5; TRBD2 agrees at 11 bases. Losses at the gene ends were 4 bases for V and 2 bases for J; bases not matched to a gene: 9. The germline gives CDR1 LGHNA, CDR2 YNFKEQ. The CDR3 runs to 17 residues. The CDR3 loop reads CASSLRLAGMGQETQYF. The DNA of the CDR3 is TGTGCCAGCAGCCTGCGACTAGCGGGAATGGGGCAAGAGACCCAGTACTTC.

This clonotype was found many times. The chain combines TRBV5-6 with TRBJ2-5; 9 bases align to TRBD1. Unmatched junction bases numbered 0, after V lost 0 bases and J lost 9 bases. Germline assignment: CDR1 SGHDT and CDR2 YYEEEE. The CDR3 loop spans 12 amino acids. CDR3 nucleotides: TGTGCCAGCAGCTTGGGACAGGGGGCCCAGTACTTC. This encodes CASSLGQGAQYF.